This T cell receptor beta chain is drawn from a study of blood T cell repertoires in COVID-19. Generated by immunoSEQ multiplex PCR, the TCRdb table keeps only in-frame clones and is missing some. There are 150,000 to 200,000 clones in the sample; approximately 85% occur only once, and 2.5% to 3.5% lies in the top ten. The CDR3 is 15 amino acids. CDR1 is SGHDN, CDR2 FVKESK, per germline. The junction had 4 bases not matched to a gene; V was cut back by 1 base and J by 7 bases. The sequence derives from a man aged 55 to 70 with acute or convalescent COVID-19. The sequenced sample was peripheral blood. The chain couples TRBV14 to TRBJ2-1, with 10 bases aligning to TRBD2. For the CDR3, the DNA is TGTGCCAGCAGCCAAGGTAGCGGGAGGCGGAATGAGCAGTTCTTC. It specifies CASSQGSGRRNEQFF.